A selection of T cell receptor beta chains follows, all from one sample in a study of cytomegalovirus exposure and HLA in healthy donors. Using immunoSEQ multiplex PCR, the repertoire was profiled, and TCRdb retains in-frame clones only, with some absent. This sample's table has 130,000 to 150,000 clones. The sample was PBMCs. These receptors originate from a man aged 35 to 55 in good health and CMV-seronegative. The CDR3 runs from the conserved cysteine through the conserved F or W. The D gene is left open where the match is weak.

v_gene	j_gene	d_gene	CDR3aa	CDR3nt
TRBV19	TRBJ1-1	TRBD1	CASSPRDRGDGTEAFF	TGTGCCAGTAGTCCTCGGGACAGGGGAGATGGCACTGAAGCTTTCTTT
TRBV6-4	TRBJ1-4	NA	CASSDSYPRQRTNEKLFF	TGTGCCAGCAGTGACTCTTACCCTAGACAGAGAACTAATGAAAAACTGTTTTTT
TRBV6-5	TRBJ2-7	TRBD1	CASRLASGQGYEQYF	TGTGCCAGCAGGCTGGCCTCGGGACAGGGCTACGAGCAGTACTTC
TRBV19	TRBJ1-1	NA	CASSSDKAFSNTEAFF	TGTGCCAGTAGTTCAGACAAGGCCTTTTCCAACACTGAAGCTTTCTTT
TRBV5-4	TRBJ2-3	TRBD1	CASSGGQGPTDTQYF	TGTGCCAGCAGCGGGGGACAGGGCCCCACAGATACGCAGTATTTT
TRBV5-4	TRBJ2-7	NA	CASSFNTYEQYF	TGTGCCAGCAGCTTTAATACCTACGAGCAGTACTTC
TRBV6-1	TRBJ2-5	NA	CASSELRRGGGQETQYF	TGTGCCAGCAGTGAGCTTCGCAGGGGAGGGGGTCAAGAGACCCAGTACTTC
TRBV29-1	TRBJ1-6	NA	CSVRTGNYNSPLHF	TGCAGCGTGAGAACGGGGAACTATAATTCACCCCTCCACTTT
TRBV7-3	TRBJ2-1	TRBD2	CASSPAGGSYNEQFF	TGTGCCAGCAGCCCGGCGGGGGGCTCCTACAATGAGCAGTTCTTC
TRBV5-4	TRBJ2-2	NA	CASRYTGLMNTGELFF	TGTGCCAGCAGGTATACGGGACTCATGAACACCGGGGAGCTGTTTTTT
TRBV6-6	TRBJ1-1	NA	CASSYSAPAEAFF	TGTGCCAGCAGTTACTCGGCTCCCGCTGAAGCTTTCTTT
TRBV5-6	TRBJ2-7	NA	CASNLRGSYEQYF	TGTGCCAGCAACCTGCGGGGAAGCTACGAGCAGTACTTC
TRBV14	TRBJ1-1	TRBD1	CASSRPDRVTEAFF	TGTGCCAGCAGCCGCCCCGACAGGGTTACTGAAGCTTTCTTT
TRBV7-9	TRBJ2-5	NA	CASSFRQDQETQYF	TGTGCCAGCAGCTTCCGACAGGACCAAGAGACCCAGTACTTC
TRBV10-2	TRBJ1-2	NA	CASSESPKGEFYGYTF	TGCGCCAGCAGTGAGTCCCCAAAGGGAGAGTTCTATGGCTACACCTTC
TRBV5-6	TRBJ1-3	TRBD1	CASSSPGGTDSGNTIYF	TGTGCCAGCAGCTCCCCGGGGGGGACAGACTCTGGAAACACCATATATTTT
TRBV6-5	TRBJ2-3	TRBD2	CASSYGGGAPDTQYF	TGTGCCAGCAGTTACGGCGGGGGGGCCCCAGATACGCAGTATTTT
TRBV4-2	TRBJ1-5	TRBD1	CASSQLGTGDQPQHF	TGTGCCAGCAGCCAACTCGGGACAGGGGATCAGCCCCAGCATTTT